This is a list of T cell receptor beta chains from one sample in a study of cytomegalovirus exposure and HLA in healthy donors. The protocol was immunoSEQ multiplex PCR, while the TCRdb copy is restricted to in-frame clones and leaves out a portion. The data contain over 85,000 clones, more than 70% of them singletons. Source material: PBMCs. All receptors come from a male donor in good health and CMV-seropositive. Both conserved end residues are part of each CDR3. The D gene is left open where the match is weak. Part of the rows lack a size; the others show once, few, many or a class for expanded clones.

NA,TRBV7-9,NA,TRBJ1-1,TGTTCCAGCAGCTTAAGATCGGCGGCGAACACTGAAGCTTTCTTT,CSSSLRSAANTEAFF
NA,TRBV21-1,NA,TRBJ2-4,TGTGCCAGCAGCAAACCGAGGGGGACTAGCGGAAAACTAGCCAAAAACATTCAGTACTTC,CASSKPRGTSGKLAKNIQYF
NA,TRBV5-1,NA,TRBJ2-3,TGCGCCAGCAGCTTGGCCGGGGGAGGCCTAGATACGCAGTATTTT,CASSLAGGGLDTQYF
NA,TRBV19,NA,TRBJ1-5,TGTGCCAGTCGGAGGGGTTTGCAGCCCCAGCATTTT,CASRRGLQPQHF
once,TRBV7-9,TRBD1,TRBJ2-2,TGTTCCAGCAGCCCGGGAACAGGGGTCACCGGGGAGCTGTTTTTT,CSSSPGTGVTGELFF
NA,TRBV11-2,TRBD1,TRBJ1-3,TGTGCCAGCAGCTTAAGGGGGCAGGCAGACACCATATATTTT,CASSLRGQADTIYF
NA,TRBV10-3,NA,TRBJ2-5,TGTGCCATCAGTGAGTCGGGGCAGGCAGGGCAAGAGACCCAGTACTTC,CAISESGQAGQETQYF
NA,TRBV18,NA,TRBJ2-1,TGTGCCAGCTCACCGCCGGGGGGCTATGAGCAGTTCTTC,CASSPPGGYEQFF
NA,TRBV5-6,TRBD1,TRBJ1-2,TGTGCCAGCAGCCCGGGACAGCGGGCTAACTATGGCTACACCTTC,CASSPGQRANYGYTF
NA,TRBV9,NA,TRBJ1-1,TGTGCCAGCAGCGTAGAGGCGCGCGGAATCGATGAAGCTTTCTTT,CASSVEARGIDEAFF
NA,TRBV28,NA,TRBJ2-3,TGTGCCAGCAGTCAAGGGGGTAGCACAGATACGCAGTATTTT,CASSQGGSTDTQYF
NA,TRBV5-4,NA,TRBJ2-3,TGTGCCAGCAGCCGGGACTCCAGCACAGATACGCAGTATTTT,CASSRDSSTDTQYF
NA,TRBV7-2,NA,TRBJ2-7,TGTGCCAGCAGCCATGGGACAGGGATTCCCACTACGGGAGGGGACGAGCAGTACTTC,CASSHGTGIPTTGGDEQYF
NA,TRBV6-5,TRBD1,TRBJ2-2,TGTGCCAGCACCCCGACAGGGCCCGGGGAGCTGTTTTTT,CASTPTGPGELFF
once,TRBV25-1,NA,TRBJ2-4,TGTGCCAGCATGGGGGGGGGCTATGGCGGCATTCAGTACTTC,CASMGGGYGGIQYF
NA,TRBV19,TRBD1,TRBJ2-7,TGTGCCACTAGGACAGGTTCCTACGAGCAGTACTTC,CATRTGSYEQYF
NA,TRBV28,TRBD1,TRBJ2-2,TGTGCCAGCAGTGCCCCCCCGGGACAGGGGTCGTTCGGGGAGCTGTTTTTT,CASSAPPGQGSFGELFF
NA,TRBV9,TRBD1,TRBJ1-4,TGTGCCAGCAGCGCCTACAGGGGGAGGGATGAAAAACTGTTTTTT,CASSAYRGRDEKLFF
NA,TRBV28,TRBD2,TRBJ2-1,TGTGCCAGCTTACCGTCTGGACTAGCGGGAGCATACAATGAGCAGTTCTTC,CASLPSGLAGAYNEQFF
once,TRBV7-2,NA,TRBJ2-1,TGTGCCAGCAGCTTGGGGCTAACAGAGGTCGATGAGCAGTTCTTC,CASSLGLTEVDEQFF
NA,TRBV7-9,NA,TRBJ2-7,TGTGCCAGCAGCTTAGGACAGGCCCGCTCCTACGAGCAGTACTTC,CASSLGQARSYEQYF
once,TRBV28,NA,TRBJ1-4,TGTGCCAGCAGTTTAATTCCGACGGGTACTAATGAAAAACTGTTTTTT,CASSLIPTGTNEKLFF
NA,TRBV7-7,TRBD1,TRBJ2-3,TGTGCCAGCAGCTTAGCGTACAGGGGAGATACGCAGTATTTT,CASSLAYRGDTQYF
NA,TRBV28,NA,TRBJ1-2,TGTGCCAGCATCAGTGGCGGTGACTACTATGGCTACACCTTC,CASISGGDYYGYTF
NA,TRBV5-1,TRBD2,TRBJ2-2,TGCGCCAGCAGCTGGACTAGCGGGAGAACCGGGGAGCTGTTTTTT,CASSWTSGRTGELFF
NA,TRBV7-2,TRBD1,TRBJ2-6,TGTGCCAGCAGCTTAGCGCCGACAGGGTATGGGGCCAACGTCCTGACTTTC,CASSLAPTGYGANVLTF
NA,TRBV5-1,TRBD2,TRBJ2-1,TGCGCCAGCAGCTTGATCGTACTAGCGGGTTACAATGAGCAGTTCTTC,CASSLIVLAGYNEQFF
NA,TRBV5-1,NA,TRBJ2-1,TGCGCCAGCAGCTTGAGGTCAGGCCACAATGAGCAGTTCTTC,CASSLRSGHNEQFF
NA,TRBV2,NA,TRBJ1-6,TGTGCCAGCAGCGGACAGAGCTCCTATAATTCACCCCTCCACTTT,CASSGQSSYNSPLHF
few,TRBV5-4,TRBD2,TRBJ2-1,TGTGCCAGCCGGCCTGGGTCGGGGGGTGATGAGCAGTTCTTC,CASRPGSGGDEQFF
NA,TRBV7-8,NA,TRBJ1-2,TGTGCCAGCAGCTCGAGGGAGACTAACTATGGCTACACCTTC,CASSSRETNYGYTF
NA,TRBV19,NA,TRBJ1-2,TGTGCCAGTAGTTCCCCGGGACTAAACTATGGCTACACCTTC,CASSSPGLNYGYTF
NA,TRBV15,TRBD1,TRBJ1-5,TGTGCCACCAGCAGATGGAAAAGGGGGCTCGGGCAGCCCCAGCATTTT,CATSRWKRGLGQPQHF
once,TRBV6-5,NA,TRBJ2-7,TGTGCCAGCAGTCAATCCACAGGGGAGCAGTACTTC,CASSQSTGEQYF
NA,TRBV18,TRBD1,TRBJ2-7,TGTGCCAGCTCGACAGGGGTAGGCGGGTACGAGCAGTACTTC,CASSTGVGGYEQYF